Listed below are T cell receptor beta chains from one sample, sequenced in a study of blood T cell repertoires in COVID-19. Clones were read by immunoSEQ multiplex PCR, and TCRdb kept only the in-frame ones, dropping some. The profile shows about 40,000 clones, around 84% of them singletons. Sequencing used peripheral blood. The receptors stem from a human donor in a cohort sampled during active COVID-19. CDR3s include the opening cysteine and the closing phenylalanine or tryptophan. The D gene is left open where the match is weak. Part of the rows lack a size; the others show once, few, many or a class for expanded clones.

j_gene | d_gene | v_gene | abundance | CDR3aa | CDR3nt
TRBJ2-1 | TRBD2 | TRBV5-4 | . | CASRTSGGHNEQFF | TGTGCCAGCCGAACTAGCGGGGGGCACAATGAGCAGTTCTTC
TRBJ2-7 | . | TRBV5-1 | . | CASSLAFGTPYEQYF | TGCGCCAGCAGCTTGGCCTTCGGGACTCCCTACGAGCAGTACTTC
TRBJ1-3 | . | TRBV7-9 | few | CASSPPGSASGNTIYF | TGTGCCAGCAGCCCGCCAGGGTCAGCATCTGGAAACACCATATATTTT
TRBJ2-1 | TRBD2 | TRBV4-1 | few | CASSHPEGLNNEQFF | TGCGCCAGCAGCCATCCGGAGGGACTAAACAATGAGCAGTTCTTC
TRBJ2-1 | . | TRBV5-6 | once | CASSLTPSGTNNEQFF | TGTGCCAGCAGCTTGACCCCCTCGGGGACAAACAATGAGCAGTTCTTC
TRBJ2-7 | TRBD2 | TRBV9 | . | CASSVGGRGSYEQYF | TGTGCCAGCAGCGTAGGAGGGAGGGGATCCTACGAGCAGTACTTC
TRBJ1-5 | . | TRBV19 | . | CASSNQISNQPQHF | TGTGCCAGTAGTAATCAGATTAGCAATCAGCCCCAGCATTTT
TRBJ2-7 | . | TRBV29-1 | . | CSVLDRTYEQYF | TGCAGCGTCCTAGACAGAACCTACGAGCAGTACTTC
TRBJ1-1 | . | TRBV18 | . | CASSPGQGMAFF | TGTGCCAGCTCACCCGGGCAGGGGATGGCTTTCTTT
TRBJ2-5 | . | TRBV4-1 | . | CASSSSPQETQYF | TGCGCCAGCAGCTCCTCTCCCCAAGAGACCCAGTACTTC
TRBJ2-5 | TRBD1 | TRBV18 | . | CASSPNTGAETQYF | TGTGCCAGCTCACCAAATACAGGGGCAGAGACCCAGTACTTC
TRBJ1-2 | . | TRBV6-4 | . | CASSDSNSGGYTF | TGTGCCAGCAGTGACTCCAACTCCGGTGGCTACACCTTC
TRBJ2-3 | . | TRBV5-8 | . | CASSLDGGEADTQYF | TGTGCCAGCAGCTTGGATGGCGGGGAGGCAGATACGCAGTATTTT
TRBJ2-2 | . | TRBV21-1 | . | CASSKSESSGACSTGELFF | TGTGCCAGCAGCAAGTCCGAGTCTAGCGGGGCTTGTAGTACCGGGGAGCTGTTTTTT
TRBJ1-2 | . | TRBV6-5 | . | CASSPDSGYGYTF | TGTGCCAGCAGTCCTGACTCGGGCTATGGCTACACCTTC
TRBJ2-5 | TRBD2 | TRBV3-1/TRBV3-2 | . | CATGERGGRETQYF | TGTGCCACCGGGGAGCGGGGGGGCCGGGAGACCCAGTACTTC
TRBJ2-3 | . | TRBV9 | . | CASGAGTDTQYF | TGTGCCTCTGGGGCTGGGACAGATACGCAGTATTTT
TRBJ2-7 | . | TRBV10-2 | once | CASGGGHRYEQYF | TGCGCCAGCGGGGGGGGACACCGCTACGAGCAGTACTTC
TRBJ2-3 | TRBD2 | TRBV9 | . | CASSVFSGGSSTDTQYF | TGTGCCAGCAGCGTATTTAGCGGGGGTTCTAGCACAGATACGCAGTATTTT
TRBJ2-3 | TRBD2 | TRBV5-1 | . | CASSQSLGGLEDTQYF | TGCGCCAGCAGCCAATCCCTGGGGGGGTTAGAAGATACGCAGTATTTT
TRBJ2-5 | . | TRBV5-1 | . | CASSFRGETQYF | TGCGCCAGCAGCTTTAGGGGTGAGACCCAGTACTTC
TRBJ2-1 | TRBD2 | TRBV19 | once | CASSIQGTSGGSYNEQFF | TGTGCCAGTAGTATCCAAGGGACTAGCGGGGGATCCTACAATGAGCAGTTCTTC
TRBJ1-1 | TRBD1 | TRBV11-2 | . | CASSWGDRTGRPEVAFF | TGTGCCAGCAGCTGGGGGGATCGGACAGGGCGGCCGGAAGTAGCTTTCTTT
TRBJ2-3 | . | TRBV11-1 | . | CASSQDRKSDTQYF | TGTGCCAGCAGTCAGGACAGAAAATCAGATACGCAGTATTTT
TRBJ2-6 | . | TRBV3-1/TRBV3-2 | . | CASSQQGSGANVLTF | TGTGCCAGCAGCCAGCAGGGTTCCGGGGCCAACGTCCTGACTTTC
TRBJ1-2 | . | TRBV29-1 | once | CSVDTYANYGYTF | TGCAGCGTCGACACCTATGCTAACTATGGCTACACCTTC
TRBJ2-2 | . | TRBV5-1 | . | CASAEPLDTGELFF | TGCGCCAGCGCCGAGCCCTTGGACACCGGGGAGCTGTTTTTT
TRBJ2-2 | . | TRBV6-6 | once | CASSYREGAGELFF | TGTGCCAGCAGTTATAGGGAAGGGGCCGGGGAGCTGTTTTTT
TRBJ1-1 | . | TRBV12-5 | once | CASGLVWTEPNTEAFF | TGTGCTAGTGGTTTGGTATGGACAGAGCCGAACACTGAAGCTTTCTTT
TRBJ1-1 | TRBD1 | TRBV15 | . | CATREGAAADTEAFF | TGTGCCACCAGAGAGGGGGCCGCCGCGGACACTGAAGCTTTCTTT